This TCR beta chain was profiled in a study of blood T cells in healthy people across ages. Through a sample-barcoded 5' primer and a J-beta primer mix, a second PCR was run for roughly 7 to 11 cycles. TCRdb processed the 5' RACE reads anew with MiXCR; each CDR3 protein has one entry. The sample includes some 1.7 million distinct CDR3 sequences, 28% of them seen just once. Caucasian individuals from Russia who were healthy and aged roughly 6 to 95 acted as donors. There are many counts of this clonotype. Trimming took off 0 bases at V and 10 bases at J, with 13 bases between the two ends. The V gene's germline CDR1 is MNHEY and CDR2 SVGAGI. CDR3 length: 14 residues.

The sequencing sample was made of blood. This chain links TRBV6-5 with TRBJ2-1, with D uncertain. The clonotype originates from a woman between 25 and 40 years old in good health. The chain's CDR3 is CASSYSESAGEQFF. The CDR3 DNA follows: TGTGCCAGCAGTTACTCAGAATCGGCAGGCGAGCAGTTCTTC.